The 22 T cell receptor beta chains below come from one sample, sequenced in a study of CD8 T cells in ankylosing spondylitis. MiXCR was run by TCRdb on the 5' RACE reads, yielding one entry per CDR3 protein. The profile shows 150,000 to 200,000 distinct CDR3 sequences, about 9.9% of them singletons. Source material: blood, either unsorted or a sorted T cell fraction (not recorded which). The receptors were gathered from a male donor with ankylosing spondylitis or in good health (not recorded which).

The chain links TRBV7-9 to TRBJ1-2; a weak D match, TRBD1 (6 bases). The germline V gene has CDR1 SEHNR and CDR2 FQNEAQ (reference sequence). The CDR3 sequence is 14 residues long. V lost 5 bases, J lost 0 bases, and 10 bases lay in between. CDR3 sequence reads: CASSPGQTNYGYTF. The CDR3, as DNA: TGTGCCAGCAGCCCGGGACAAACTAACTATGGCTACACCTTC.

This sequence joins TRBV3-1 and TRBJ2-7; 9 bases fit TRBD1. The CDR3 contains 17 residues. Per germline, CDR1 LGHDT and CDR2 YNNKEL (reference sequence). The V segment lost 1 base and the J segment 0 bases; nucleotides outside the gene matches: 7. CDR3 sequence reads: CASSQAIPGQGSYEQYF. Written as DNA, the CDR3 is TGTGCCAGCAGCCAAGCGATTCCGGGACAGGGCTCCTACGAGCAGTACTTC.

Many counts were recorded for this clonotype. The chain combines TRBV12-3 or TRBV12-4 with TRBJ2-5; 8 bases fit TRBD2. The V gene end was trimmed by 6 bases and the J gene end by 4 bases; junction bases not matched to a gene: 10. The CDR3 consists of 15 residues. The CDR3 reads CASRQSAAGGETQYF. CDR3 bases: TGTGCCAGCAGACAATCCGCGGCGGGGGGAGAGACCCAGTACTTC.

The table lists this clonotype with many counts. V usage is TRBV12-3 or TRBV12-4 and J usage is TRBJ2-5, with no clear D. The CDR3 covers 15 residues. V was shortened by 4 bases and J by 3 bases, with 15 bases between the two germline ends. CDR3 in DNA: TGTGCCAGCAGTTCTGATGACTGGGGTAAAGAGACCCAGTACTTC. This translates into CASSSDDWGKETQYF.

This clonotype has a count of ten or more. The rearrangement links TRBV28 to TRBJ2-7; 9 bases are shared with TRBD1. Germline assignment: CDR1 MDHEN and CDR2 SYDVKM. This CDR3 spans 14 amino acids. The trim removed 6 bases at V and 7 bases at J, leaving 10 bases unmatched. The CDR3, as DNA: TGTGCCAGCAGGATGACCGGGACAGGGCGTGAGCAGTACTTC. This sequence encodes CASRMTGTGREQYF.

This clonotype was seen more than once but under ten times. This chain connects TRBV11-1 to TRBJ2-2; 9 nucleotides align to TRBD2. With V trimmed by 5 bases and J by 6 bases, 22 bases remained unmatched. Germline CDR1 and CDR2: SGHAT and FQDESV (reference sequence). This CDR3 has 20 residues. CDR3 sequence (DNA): TGTGCCAGCAGCCCTGGCTTCCCTGGGCCGCTAGCGGGATTTGCCGGGGAGCTGTTTTTT. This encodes CASSPGFPGPLAGFAGELFF. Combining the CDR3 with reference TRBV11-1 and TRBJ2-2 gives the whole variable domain EAEVAQSPRYKITEKSQAVAFWCDPISGHATLYWYRQILGQGPELLVQFQDESVVDDSQLPKDRFSAERLKGVDSTLKIQPAELGDSAMYLCASSPGFPGPLAGFAGELFFGEGSRLTVL.

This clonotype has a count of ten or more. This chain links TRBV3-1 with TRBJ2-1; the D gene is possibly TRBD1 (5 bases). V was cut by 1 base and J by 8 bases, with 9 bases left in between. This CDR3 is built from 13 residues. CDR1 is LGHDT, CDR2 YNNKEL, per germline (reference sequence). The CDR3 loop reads CASSQGTLDEQFF. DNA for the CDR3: TGTGCCAGCAGCCAAGGGACATTGGATGAGCAGTTCTTC.

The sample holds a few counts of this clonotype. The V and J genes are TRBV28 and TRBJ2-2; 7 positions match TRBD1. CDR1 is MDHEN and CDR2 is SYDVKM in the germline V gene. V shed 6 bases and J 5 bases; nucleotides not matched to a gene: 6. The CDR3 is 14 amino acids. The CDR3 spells CASRRPGGTGELFF. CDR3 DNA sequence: TGTGCCAGCAGGAGACCAGGGGGAACCGGGGAGCTGTTTTTT.

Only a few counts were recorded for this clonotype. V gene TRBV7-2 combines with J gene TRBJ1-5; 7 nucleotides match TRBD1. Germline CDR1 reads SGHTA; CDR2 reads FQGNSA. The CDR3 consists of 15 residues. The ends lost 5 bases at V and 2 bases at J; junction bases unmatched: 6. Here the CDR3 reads CASSDRDRGNQPQHF. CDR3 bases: TGTGCCAGCAGCGACCGCGACAGGGGCAATCAGCCCCAGCATTTT. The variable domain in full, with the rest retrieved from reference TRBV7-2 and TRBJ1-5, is GAGVSQSPSNKVTEKGKDVELRCDPISGHTALYWYRQSLGQGLEFLIYFQGNSAPDKSGLPSDRFSAERTGGSVSTLTIQRTQQEDSAVYLCASSDRDRGNQPQHFGDGTRLSIL.

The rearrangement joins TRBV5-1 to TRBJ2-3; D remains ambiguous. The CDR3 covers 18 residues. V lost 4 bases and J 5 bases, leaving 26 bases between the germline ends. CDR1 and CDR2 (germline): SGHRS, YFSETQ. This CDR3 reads CASSPQPRTEPLLDTQYF. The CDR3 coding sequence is TGCGCCAGCAGCCCCCAACCCCGGACGGAACCCCTATTAGATACGCAGTATTTT. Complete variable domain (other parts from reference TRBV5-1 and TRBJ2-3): KAGVTQTPRYLIKTRGQQVTLSCSPISGHRSVSWYQQTPGQGLQFLFEYFSETQRNKGNFPGRFSGRQFSNSRSEMNVSTLELGDSALYLCASSPQPRTEPLLDTQYFGPGTRLTVL.

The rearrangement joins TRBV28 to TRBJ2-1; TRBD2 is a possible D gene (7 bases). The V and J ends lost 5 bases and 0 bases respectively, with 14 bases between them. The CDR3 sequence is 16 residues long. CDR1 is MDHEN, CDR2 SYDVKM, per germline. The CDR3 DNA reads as TGTGCCAGCAGTCCCCTGCGGGGGCCCTCCTACAATGAGCAGTTCTTC. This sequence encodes CASSPLRGPSYNEQFF.

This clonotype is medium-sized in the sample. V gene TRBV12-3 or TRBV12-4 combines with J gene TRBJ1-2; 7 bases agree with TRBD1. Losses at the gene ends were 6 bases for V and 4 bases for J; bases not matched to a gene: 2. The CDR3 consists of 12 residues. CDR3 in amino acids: CASSWDSYGYTF. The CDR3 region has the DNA TGTGCCAGCAGCTGGGACAGCTATGGCTACACCTTC.

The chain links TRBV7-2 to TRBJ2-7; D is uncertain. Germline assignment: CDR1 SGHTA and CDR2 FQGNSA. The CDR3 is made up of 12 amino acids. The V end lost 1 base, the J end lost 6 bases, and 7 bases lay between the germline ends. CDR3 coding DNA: TGTGCCAGCAGCTTAGAAATCGCCGAGCAGTACTTC. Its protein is CASSLEIAEQYF. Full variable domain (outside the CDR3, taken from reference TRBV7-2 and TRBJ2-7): GAGVSQSPSNKVTEKGKDVELRCDPISGHTALYWYRQSLGQGLEFLIYFQGNSAPDKSGLPSDRFSAERTGGSVSTLTIQRTQQEDSAVYLCASSLEIAEQYFGPGTRLTVT.

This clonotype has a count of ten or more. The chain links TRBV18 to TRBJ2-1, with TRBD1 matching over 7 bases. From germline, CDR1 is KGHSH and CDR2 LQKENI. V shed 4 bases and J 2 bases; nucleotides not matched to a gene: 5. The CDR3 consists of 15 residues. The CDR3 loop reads CASSLKTGPYNEQFF. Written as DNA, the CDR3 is TGTGCCAGCTCACTAAAGACAGGGCCCTACAATGAGCAGTTCTTC.

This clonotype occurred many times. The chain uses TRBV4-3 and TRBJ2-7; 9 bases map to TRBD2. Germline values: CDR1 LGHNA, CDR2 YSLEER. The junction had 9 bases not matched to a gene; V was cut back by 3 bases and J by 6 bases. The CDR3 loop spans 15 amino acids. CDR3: CASSQLAGGPVEQYF. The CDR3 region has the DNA TGCGCCAGCAGCCAGTTGGCGGGGGGGCCTGTCGAGCAGTACTTC.

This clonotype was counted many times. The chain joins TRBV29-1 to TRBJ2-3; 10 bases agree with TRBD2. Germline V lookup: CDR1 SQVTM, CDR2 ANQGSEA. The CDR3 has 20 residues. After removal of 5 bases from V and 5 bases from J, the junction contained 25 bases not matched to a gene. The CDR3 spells CSVLAPGGASGSNGGDTQYF. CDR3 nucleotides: TGCAGCGTTTTGGCCCCGGGAGGAGCTAGCGGGAGTAATGGAGGAGATACGCAGTATTTT.

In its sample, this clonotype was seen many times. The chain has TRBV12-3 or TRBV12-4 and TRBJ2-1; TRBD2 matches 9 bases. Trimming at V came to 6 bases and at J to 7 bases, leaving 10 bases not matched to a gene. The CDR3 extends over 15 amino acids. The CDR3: CASRFSGGIDNEQFF. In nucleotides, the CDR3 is TGTGCCAGCAGGTTTAGCGGGGGTATCGATAATGAGCAGTTCTTC.

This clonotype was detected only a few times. For the CDR3, the DNA is TGTGCCAGCTCACCAGTTCCAGGACAGGGGGGCACCACTGAAGCTTTCTTT. It is translated as CASSPVPGQGGTTEAFF. The rearrangement links TRBV18 to TRBJ1-1; 10 bases agree with TRBD1. This CDR3 has 17 residues. V lost 2 bases and J lost 4; bases outside the gene matches: 10. Germline-derived CDR1 and CDR2 are KGHSH and LQKENI.

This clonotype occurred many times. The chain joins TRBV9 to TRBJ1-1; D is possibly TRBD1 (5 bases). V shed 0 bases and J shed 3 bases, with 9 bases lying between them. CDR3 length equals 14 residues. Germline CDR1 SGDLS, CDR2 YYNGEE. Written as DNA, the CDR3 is TGTGCCAGCAGCGTAGGGGGGGGGGACACTGAAGCTTTCTTT. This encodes CASSVGGGDTEAFF.

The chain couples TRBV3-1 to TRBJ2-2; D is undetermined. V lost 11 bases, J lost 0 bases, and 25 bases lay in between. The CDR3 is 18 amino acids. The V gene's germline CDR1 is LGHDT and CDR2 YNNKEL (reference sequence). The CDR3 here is CACCQEKGTQTNTGELFF. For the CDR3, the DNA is TGTGCCTGCTGCCAAGAGAAAGGTACACAAACGAACACCGGGGAGCTGTTTTTT.

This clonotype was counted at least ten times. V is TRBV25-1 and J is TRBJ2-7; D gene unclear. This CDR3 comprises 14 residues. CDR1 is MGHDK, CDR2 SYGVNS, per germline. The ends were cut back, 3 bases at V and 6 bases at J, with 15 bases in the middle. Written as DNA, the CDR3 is TGTGCCAGCAGTGACGGCTACGGCCGGAGCGAGCAGTACTTC. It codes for CASSDGYGRSEQYF.

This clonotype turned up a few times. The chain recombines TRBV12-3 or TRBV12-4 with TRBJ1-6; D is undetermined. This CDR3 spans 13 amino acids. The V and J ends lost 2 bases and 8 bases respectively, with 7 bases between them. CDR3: CASSLTGYSPLHF. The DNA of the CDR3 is TGTGCCAGCAGTTTAACGGGTTATTCACCCCTCCACTTT.